This T cell receptor (beta chain) was identified during a study of T cells in localized non-small cell lung cancer. Points on this clone: Its antigen is as yet unknown.

Assay used: immunoSEQ multiplex PCR; TCRdb lists only in-frame clones, some missing. This table has approximately 9,000 clones, around 90% appearing once. General study findings and limits: Adjacent uninvolved lung had the highest clonality, suggesting focused antigen responses. Investigators sequenced only a single tumor region, leaving heterogeneity possible. With higher T cell density in blood came longer overall survival. In adjacent lung, a median roughly 60 of the top 100 tumor clones were found.

Germline loops: CDR1 SGHVS, CDR2 FQNEAQ. V shed 3 bases, J shed 1 base, and the junction held 15 bases outside the gene matches. CDR3 size: 19 residues. This receptor was taken from a woman aged 35-75 years with stage I squamous cell lung carcinoma. Sequences were derived from peripheral blood, sampled before any cancer treatment. The V and J genes are TRBV7-8 and TRBJ2-1; TRBD1 aligns across 7 bases. The CDR3 loop reads CASSFKAQTGWRSYNEQFF. DNA for the CDR3: TGTGCCAGCAGCTTTAAAGCCCAGACAGGGTGGAGATCCTACAATGAGCAGTTCTTC. The variable domain in full, completed from reference TRBV7-8 and TRBJ2-1, reads GAGVSQSPRYKVAKRGQDVALRCDPISGHVSLFWYQQALGQGPEFLTYFQNEAQLDKSGLPSDRFFAERPEGSVSTLKIQRTQQEDSAVYLCASSFKAQTGWRSYNEQFFGPGTRLTVL.